This T cell receptor (beta chain) comes out of a study of CD8 T cells in Susac syndrome. The CDR3 runs 15 residues. In germline, CDR1 is SEHNR, CDR2 FQNEAQ (reference sequence). Trimming removed 3 bases at V and 2 bases at J, with 12 bases between. With random hexamers, 0.5 to 1 ug RNA was reverse transcribed. immunoSEQ multiplex PCR amplified TCR beta CDR3 across 54 Vbeta, 13 Jbeta. TCRdb ran MiXCR on the immunoSEQ multiplex PCR reads and lists one entry per CDR3 protein. The sample has around 270,000 distinct CDR3 sequences; 75% to 90% are singletons. Stable or active relapsing-remitting multiple sclerosis, untreated and meeting revised McDonald criteria, defined the controls.

V usage is TRBV7-9 and J usage is TRBJ2-3, with D perhaps matching TRBD1 (5 bases). The clonotype was recovered from a human donor with multiple sclerosis. Sequenced: CD8+ T cells from PBMCs. The CDR3 region has the DNA TGTGCCAGCAGCTTCCCCCAAGGGGACACAGATACGCAGTATTTT. Protein: CASSFPQGDTDTQYF.